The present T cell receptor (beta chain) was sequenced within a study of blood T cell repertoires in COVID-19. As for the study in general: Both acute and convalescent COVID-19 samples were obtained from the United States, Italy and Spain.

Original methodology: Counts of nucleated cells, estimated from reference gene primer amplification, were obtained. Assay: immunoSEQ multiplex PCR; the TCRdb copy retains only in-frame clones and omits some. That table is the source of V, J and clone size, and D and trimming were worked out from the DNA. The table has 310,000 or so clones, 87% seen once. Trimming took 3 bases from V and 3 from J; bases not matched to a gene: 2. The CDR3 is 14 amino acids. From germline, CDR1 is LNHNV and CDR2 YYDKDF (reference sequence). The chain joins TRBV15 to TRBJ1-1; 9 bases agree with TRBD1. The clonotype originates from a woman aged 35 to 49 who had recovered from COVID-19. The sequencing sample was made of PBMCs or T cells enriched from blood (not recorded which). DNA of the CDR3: TGTGCCACCAGCAGGGGGGACAGGGACACTGAAGCTTTCTTT. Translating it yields CATSRGDRDTEAFF.